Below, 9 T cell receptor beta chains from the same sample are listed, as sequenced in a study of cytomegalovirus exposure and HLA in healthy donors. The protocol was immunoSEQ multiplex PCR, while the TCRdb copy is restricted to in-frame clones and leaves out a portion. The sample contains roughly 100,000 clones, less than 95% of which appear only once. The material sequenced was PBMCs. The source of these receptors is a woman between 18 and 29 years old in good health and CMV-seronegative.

The CDR3 protein is CASSEGGLGKPYEQYF. The CDR3 DNA reads TGCGCCAGCAGTGAGGGAGGGTTAGGGAAACCCTACGAGCAGTACTTC. The J gene is TRBJ2-7, the V gene TRBV10-1, with a tentative D call TRBD2 (6 bases). The CDR3 runs 16 residues. The germline V and J ends were trimmed by 2 bases and 2 bases, with 16 bases remaining between them. The V gene's germline CDR1 is WNHNN and CDR2 SYGVQD (reference sequence).

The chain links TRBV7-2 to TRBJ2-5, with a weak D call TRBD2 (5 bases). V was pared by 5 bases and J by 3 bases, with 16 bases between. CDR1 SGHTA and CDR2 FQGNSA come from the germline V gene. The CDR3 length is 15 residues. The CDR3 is CASSVDTSGKETQYF. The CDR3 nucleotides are TGTGCCAGCAGCGTCGACACATCGGGAAAAGAGACCCAGTACTTC. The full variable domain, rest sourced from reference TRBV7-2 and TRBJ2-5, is GAGVSQSPSNKVTEKGKDVELRCDPISGHTALYWYRQSLGQGLEFLIYFQGNSAPDKSGLPSDRFSAERTGGSVSTLTIQRTQQEDSAVYLCASSVDTSGKETQYFGPGTRLLVL.

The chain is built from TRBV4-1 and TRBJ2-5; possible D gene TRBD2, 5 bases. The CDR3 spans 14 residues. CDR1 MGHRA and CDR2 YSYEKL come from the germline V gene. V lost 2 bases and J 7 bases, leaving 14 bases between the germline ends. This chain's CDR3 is CASSQMAARGTQYF. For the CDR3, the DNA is TGCGCCAGCAGCCAAATGGCGGCCCGGGGGACCCAGTACTTC.

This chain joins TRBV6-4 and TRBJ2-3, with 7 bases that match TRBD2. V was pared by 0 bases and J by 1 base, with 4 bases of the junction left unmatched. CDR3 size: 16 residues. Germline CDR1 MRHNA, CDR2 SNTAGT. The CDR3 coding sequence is TGTGCCAGCAGTGACTCCGAGAGCGGGGGCACAGATACGCAGTATTTT. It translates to CASSDSESGGTDTQYF.

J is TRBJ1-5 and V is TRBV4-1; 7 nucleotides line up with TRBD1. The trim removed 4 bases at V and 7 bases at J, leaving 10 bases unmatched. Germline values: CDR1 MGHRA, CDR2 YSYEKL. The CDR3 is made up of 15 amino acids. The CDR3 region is CASSRETGSRQPQHF. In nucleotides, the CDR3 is TGCGCCAGCAGCCGAGAGACAGGGAGCCGGCAGCCCCAGCATTTT.

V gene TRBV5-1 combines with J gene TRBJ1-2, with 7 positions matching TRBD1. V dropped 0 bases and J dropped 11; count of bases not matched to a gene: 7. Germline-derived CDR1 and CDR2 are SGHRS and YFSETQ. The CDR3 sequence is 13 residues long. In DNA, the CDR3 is TGCGCCAGCAGCTTGGCCGGGACAGTATCATACACCTTC. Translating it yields CASSLAGTVSYTF.

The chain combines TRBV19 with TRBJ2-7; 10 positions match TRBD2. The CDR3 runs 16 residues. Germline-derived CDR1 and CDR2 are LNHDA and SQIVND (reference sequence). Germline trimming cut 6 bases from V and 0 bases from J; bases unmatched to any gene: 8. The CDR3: CASSLQGTSDSYEQYF. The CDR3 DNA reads TGTGCCAGTAGCCTTCAGGGGACTAGCGACTCCTACGAGCAGTACTTC. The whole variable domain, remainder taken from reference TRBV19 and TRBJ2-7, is DGGITQSPKYLFRKEGQNVTLSCEQNLNHDAMYWYRQDPGQGLRLIYYSQIVNDFQKGDIAEGYSVSREKKESFPLTVTSAQKNPTAFYLCASSLQGTSDSYEQYFGPGTRLTVT.

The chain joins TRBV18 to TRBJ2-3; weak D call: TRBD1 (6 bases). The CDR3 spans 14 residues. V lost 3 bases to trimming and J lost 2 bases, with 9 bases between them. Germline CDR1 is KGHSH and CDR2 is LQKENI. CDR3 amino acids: CASSPTGNTDTQYF. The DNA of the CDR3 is TGTGCCAGCTCACCCACAGGGAACACAGATACGCAGTATTTT. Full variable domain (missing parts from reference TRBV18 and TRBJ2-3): NAGVMQNPRHLVRRRGQEARLRCSPMKGHSHVYWYRQLPEEGLKFMVYLQKENIIDESGMPKERFSAEFPKEGPSILRIQQVVRGDSAAYFCASSPTGNTDTQYFGPGTRLTVL.

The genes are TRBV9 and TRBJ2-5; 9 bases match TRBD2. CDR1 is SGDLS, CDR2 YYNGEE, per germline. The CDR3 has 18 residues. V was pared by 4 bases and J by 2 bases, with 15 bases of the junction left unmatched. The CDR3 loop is CASSFNPSTSGQQETQYF. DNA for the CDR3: TGTGCCAGCAGCTTCAACCCAAGTACTAGCGGGCAACAAGAGACCCAGTACTTC.